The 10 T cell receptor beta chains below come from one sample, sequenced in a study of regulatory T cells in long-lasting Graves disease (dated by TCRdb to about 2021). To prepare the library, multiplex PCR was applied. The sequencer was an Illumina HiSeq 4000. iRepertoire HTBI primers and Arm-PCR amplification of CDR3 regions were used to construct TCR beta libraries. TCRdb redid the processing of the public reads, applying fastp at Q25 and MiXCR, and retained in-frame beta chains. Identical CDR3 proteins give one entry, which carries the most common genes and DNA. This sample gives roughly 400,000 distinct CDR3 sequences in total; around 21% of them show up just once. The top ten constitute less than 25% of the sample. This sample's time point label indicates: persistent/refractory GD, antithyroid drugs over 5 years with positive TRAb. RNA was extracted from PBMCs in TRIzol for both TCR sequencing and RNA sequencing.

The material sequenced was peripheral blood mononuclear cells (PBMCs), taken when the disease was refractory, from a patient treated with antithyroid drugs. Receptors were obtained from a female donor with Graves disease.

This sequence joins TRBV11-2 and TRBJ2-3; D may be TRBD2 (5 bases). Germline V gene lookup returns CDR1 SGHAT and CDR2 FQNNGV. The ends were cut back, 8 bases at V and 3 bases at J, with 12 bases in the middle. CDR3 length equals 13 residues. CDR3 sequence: CASVSGYTDTQYF. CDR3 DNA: TGTGCCAGCGTAAGCGGATATACAGATACGCAGTATTTT.

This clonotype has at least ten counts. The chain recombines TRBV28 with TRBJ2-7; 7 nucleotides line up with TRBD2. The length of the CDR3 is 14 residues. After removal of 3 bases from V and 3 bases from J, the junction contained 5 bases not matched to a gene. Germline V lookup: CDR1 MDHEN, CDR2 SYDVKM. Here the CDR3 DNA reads TGTGCCAGCAGTTTCCCCGGGACTAACTACGAGCAGTACTTC. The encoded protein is CASSFPGTNYEQYF.

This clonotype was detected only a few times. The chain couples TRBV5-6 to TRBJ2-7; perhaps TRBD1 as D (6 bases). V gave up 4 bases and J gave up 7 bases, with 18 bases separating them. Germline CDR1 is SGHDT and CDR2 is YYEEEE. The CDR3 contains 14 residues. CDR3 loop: CASSQGSNSREQYF. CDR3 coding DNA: TGTGCCAGCAGCCAGGGGAGTAACTCTCGGGAGCAGTACTTC.

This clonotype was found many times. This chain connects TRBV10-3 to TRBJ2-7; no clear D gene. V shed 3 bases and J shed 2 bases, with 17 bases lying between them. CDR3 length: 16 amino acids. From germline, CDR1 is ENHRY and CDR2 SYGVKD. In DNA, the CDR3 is TGTGCCATCAGTGATCCACCCGTGGCGGAGACCTACGAGCAGTACTTC. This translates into CAISDPPVAETYEQYF.

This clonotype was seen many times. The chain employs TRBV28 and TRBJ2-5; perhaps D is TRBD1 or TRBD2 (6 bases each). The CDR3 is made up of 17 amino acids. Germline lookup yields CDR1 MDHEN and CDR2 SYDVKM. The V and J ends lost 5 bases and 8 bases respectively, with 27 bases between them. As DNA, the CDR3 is TGTGCCAGCAGTCAATGGGGGGCGGCAGAATCTAAGAGAACCCAGTACTTC. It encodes CASSQWGAAESKRTQYF.

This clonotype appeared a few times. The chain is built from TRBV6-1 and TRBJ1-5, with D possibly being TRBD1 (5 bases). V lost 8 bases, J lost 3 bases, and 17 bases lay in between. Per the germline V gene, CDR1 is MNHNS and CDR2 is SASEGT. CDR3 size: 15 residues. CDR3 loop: CASGGGLVDNQPQHF. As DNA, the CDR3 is TGTGCCAGCGGGGGGGGTTTGGTCGACAATCAGCCCCAGCATTTT.

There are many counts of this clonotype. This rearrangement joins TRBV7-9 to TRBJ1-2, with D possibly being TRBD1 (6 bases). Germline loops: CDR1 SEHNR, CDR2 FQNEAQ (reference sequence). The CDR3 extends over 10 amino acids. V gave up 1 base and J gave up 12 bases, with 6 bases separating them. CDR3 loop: CASSLGQDTF. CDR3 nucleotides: TGTGCCAGCAGCTTAGGACAGGACACCTTC.

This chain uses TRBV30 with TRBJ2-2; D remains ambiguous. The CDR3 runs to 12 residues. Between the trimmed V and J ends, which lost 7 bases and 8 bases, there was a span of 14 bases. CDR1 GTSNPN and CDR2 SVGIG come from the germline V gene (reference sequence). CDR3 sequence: CASELVPGELFF. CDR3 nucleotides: TGTGCCTCAGAACTGGTCCCGGGGGAGCTGTTTTTT.

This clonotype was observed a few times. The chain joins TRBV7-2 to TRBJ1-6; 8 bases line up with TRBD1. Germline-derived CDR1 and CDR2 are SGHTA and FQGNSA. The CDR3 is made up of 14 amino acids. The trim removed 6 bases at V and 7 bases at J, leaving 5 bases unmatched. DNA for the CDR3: TGTGCCAGCAGTGCACAGGGGGGGAATTCACCCCTCCACTTT. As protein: CASSAQGGNSPLHF.

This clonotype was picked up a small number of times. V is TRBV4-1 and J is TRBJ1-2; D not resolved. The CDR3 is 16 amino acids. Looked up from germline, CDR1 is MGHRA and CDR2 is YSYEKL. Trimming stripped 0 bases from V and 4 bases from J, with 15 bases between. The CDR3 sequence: CASSQEKEPGVYGYTF. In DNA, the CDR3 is TGCGCCAGCAGCCAAGAGAAAGAGCCCGGAGTCTATGGCTACACCTTC.